This TCR beta chain originates from a study of T-cell memory formation after mild COVID-19. Study overall: TCR clusters showed largely donor specificity.

The V gene lost 1 base and the J gene lost 5 bases, with 9 bases spanning the gap. Germline values: CDR1 SEHNR, CDR2 FQNEAQ (reference sequence). This CDR3 region has 13 residues. TCRdb used MiXCR to reprocess the 5' RACE reads, holding one entry per CDR3 protein. The sample lists approximately 400,000 distinct CDR3 sequences, around 17% seen once, with 20% to 25% in the top ten. This TCR was recovered from a man between 18 and 35 years old who had mild COVID-19 (a few samples of this study predate the infection). Cell type and time point are not known. The chain uses TRBV7-9 and TRBJ2-7, with no clear D. Material: PBMCs or a T cell subset sorted from them (not recorded which). CDR3 protein: CASSLVRYDEQYF. CDR3 in DNA: TGTGCCAGCAGCTTAGTACGGTATGACGAGCAGTACTTC.